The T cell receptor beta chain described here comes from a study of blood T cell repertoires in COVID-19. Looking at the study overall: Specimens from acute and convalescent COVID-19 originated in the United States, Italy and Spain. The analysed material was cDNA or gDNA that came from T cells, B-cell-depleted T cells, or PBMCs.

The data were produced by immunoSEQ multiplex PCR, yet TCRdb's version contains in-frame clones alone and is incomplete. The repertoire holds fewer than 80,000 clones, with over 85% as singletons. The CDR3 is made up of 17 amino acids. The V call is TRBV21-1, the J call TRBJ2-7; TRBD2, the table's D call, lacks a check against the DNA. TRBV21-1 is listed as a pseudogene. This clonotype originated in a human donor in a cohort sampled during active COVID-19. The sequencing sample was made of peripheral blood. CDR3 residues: CASSKDNSGGASYEQYF. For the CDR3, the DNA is TGTGCCAGCAGCAAAGATAATAGCGGGGGCGCCTCCTACGAGCAGTACTTC.